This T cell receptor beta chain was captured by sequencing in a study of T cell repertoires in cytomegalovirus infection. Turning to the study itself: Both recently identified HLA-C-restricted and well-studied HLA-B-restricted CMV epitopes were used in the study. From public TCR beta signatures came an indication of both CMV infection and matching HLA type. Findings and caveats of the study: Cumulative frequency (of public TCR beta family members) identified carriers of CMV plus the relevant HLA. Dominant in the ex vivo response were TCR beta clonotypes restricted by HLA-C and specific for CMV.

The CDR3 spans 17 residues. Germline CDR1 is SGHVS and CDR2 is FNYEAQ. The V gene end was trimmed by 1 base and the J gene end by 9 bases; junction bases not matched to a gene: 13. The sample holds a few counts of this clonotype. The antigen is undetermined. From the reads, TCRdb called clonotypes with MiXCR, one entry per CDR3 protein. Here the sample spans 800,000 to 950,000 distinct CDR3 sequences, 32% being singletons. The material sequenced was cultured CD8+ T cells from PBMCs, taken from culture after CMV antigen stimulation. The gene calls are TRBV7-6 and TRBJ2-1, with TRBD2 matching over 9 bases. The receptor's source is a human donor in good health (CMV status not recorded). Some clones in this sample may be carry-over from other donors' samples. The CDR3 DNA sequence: TGTGCCAGCAGCTTAGTGGTAGCGGGGGTACAAGGCGCTGAGCAGTTCTTC. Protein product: CASSLVVAGVQGAEQFF.